The 31 T cell receptor beta chains below come from one sample, sequenced in a study of T cell responses to AZD1222 COVID-19 vaccine. Assay: immunoSEQ multiplex PCR; the TCRdb copy retains only in-frame clones and omits some. The sample records approximately 100,000 clones, approximately 90% being singletons. The sequencing here drew on peripheral blood, taken on day 0 of AZD1222 vaccination. All receptors derive from an adult in good health.

The chain combines TRBV2 with TRBJ2-5; 7 bases fit TRBD1. Germline trimming cut 7 bases from V and 3 bases from J; bases unmatched to any gene: 8. Germline CDR1 and CDR2: SNHLY and FYNNEI. CDR3 length equals 14 residues. This CDR3 reads CASKKRQGEETQYF. The CDR3 DNA is TGTGCCAGCAAGAAGAGACAGGGAGAAGAGACCCAGTACTTC.

V gene TRBV7-7 combines with J gene TRBJ2-5; weak D call: TRBD1 (5 bases). The CDR3 sequence is 15 residues long. Trimming removed 2 bases at V and 5 bases at J, with 15 bases between. Germline loops: CDR1 SSHAT, CDR2 FNYEAQ (reference sequence). The CDR3 is CASSLFFEGAETQYF. CDR3 bases: TGTGCCAGCAGCTTATTTTTCGAAGGGGCGGAGACCCAGTACTTC.

The genes are TRBV19 and TRBJ1-1, with D unclear. The CDR3 length is 15 residues. In germline, CDR1 is LNHDA, CDR2 SQIVND (reference sequence). V was cut by 1 base and J by 0 bases, with 9 bases left in between. As DNA, the CDR3 is TGTGCCAGTAGTATAGGAAGGCAGATGAACACTGAAGCTTTCTTT. It encodes CASSIGRQMNTEAFF.

The V and J genes are TRBV19 and TRBJ2-6; D not certain. Per the germline V gene, CDR1 is LNHDA and CDR2 is SQIVND (reference sequence). The V gene lost 3 bases and the J gene lost 2 bases, with 8 bases spanning the gap. The CDR3 covers 15 residues. CDR3 bases: TGTGCCAGTAGTATGGGCACGGCTGGGGCCAACGTCCTGACTTTC. Its protein product is CASSMGTAGANVLTF.

The chain joins TRBV28 to TRBJ2-1; D remains ambiguous. The V end was cut by 3 bases, the J end by 7 bases, with 7 bases between. Germline values: CDR1 MDHEN, CDR2 SYDVKM. The length of the CDR3 is 12 residues. Here the CDR3 reads CASSFPGNEQFF. In nucleotides, the CDR3 is TGTGCCAGCAGTTTCCCCGGGAATGAGCAGTTCTTC.

The gene calls are TRBV6-5 and TRBJ2-5; D is uncertain. The CDR3 covers 16 residues. The V end was cut by 2 bases, the J end by 4 bases, with 17 bases between. Looked up from germline, CDR1 is MNHEY and CDR2 is SVGAGI. CDR3 residues: CASSYRSVPKGETQYF. CDR3 DNA sequence: TGTGCCAGCAGTTACCGCAGCGTACCGAAAGGAGAGACCCAGTACTTC.

The chain has TRBV29-1 and TRBJ1-2, with a tentative D call TRBD1 (5 bases). Per the germline V gene, CDR1 is SQVTM and CDR2 is ANQGSEA. This CDR3 has 12 residues. With 2 bases removed from V and 9 bases from J, the gap between germline ends came to 13 bases. The CDR3 spells CSVEHRSNSYTF. In DNA form, the CDR3 reads TGCAGCGTTGAACACAGGTCTAATAGCTACACCTTC.

This clone has only a few counts. The rearrangement joins TRBV20-1 to TRBJ2-7, with 8 bases lining up with TRBD1. The CDR3 sequence is 11 residues long. CDR1 is DFQATT, CDR2 SNEGSKA, per germline (reference sequence). The DNA of the CDR3 is TGCAGCGCGACAGGGGCAAACGAGCAGTACTTC. Protein: CSATGANEQYF.

The chain couples TRBV2 to TRBJ2-1; 8 bases match TRBD2. Germline lookup yields CDR1 SNHLY and CDR2 FYNNEI. V dropped 2 bases and J dropped 3; count of bases not matched to a gene: 6. The CDR3 is made up of 16 amino acids. For the CDR3, the DNA is TGTGCCAGCAGTGAAACAGCGGGGGAGCTCTACAATGAGCAGTTCTTC. This sequence encodes CASSETAGELYNEQFF.

Only one count was recorded for this clone. This rearrangement joins TRBV10-2 to TRBJ1-5; D possibly corresponds to TRBD1 (5 bases). The germline V gene has CDR1 WSHSY and CDR2 SAAADI. CDR3 length: 14 residues. V lost 8 bases and J lost 4, with 15 bases in between. The CDR3 here is CASSDRAGNQPQHF. DNA of the CDR3: TGCGCCAGCTCGGACCGGGCAGGGAATCAGCCCCAGCATTTT.

The chain employs TRBV5-1 and TRBJ2-2; D call uncertain. The CDR3 covers 13 residues. Germline-derived CDR1 and CDR2 are SGHRS and YFSETQ. The V and J ends lost 0 bases and 8 bases respectively, with 8 bases between them. The CDR3 sequence: CASSLDHPGELFF. In DNA, the CDR3 is TGCGCCAGCAGCTTGGACCACCCGGGGGAGCTGTTTTTT. Together with reference TRBV5-1 and TRBJ2-2, the CDR3 gives the full variable domain: KAGVTQTPRYLIKTRGQQVTLSCSPISGHRSVSWYQQTPGQGLQFLFEYFSETQRNKGNFPGRFSGRQFSNSRSEMNVSTLELGDSALYLCASSLDHPGELFFGEGSRLTVL.

As to this clone: The sample holds other DNA sequences that translate to the same CDR3. V usage is TRBV19 and J usage is TRBJ1-2, with D tentatively TRBD1 (5 bases). CDR1 and CDR2 (germline): LNHDA, SQIVND (reference sequence). The CDR3 has 13 residues. Trimming left V 3 bases short and J 8 bases short, with 13 bases between. CDR3 in amino acids: CASSIGRGDGYTF. The CDR3 bases are TGTGCCAGTAGTATCGGTCGGGGGGACGGCTACACCTTC.

The genes are TRBV5-5 and TRBJ2-2, with D hard to call. V lost 3 bases, J lost 3 bases, and 9 bases lay in between. This CDR3 is 14 amino acids long. Germline CDR1 and CDR2: SGHKS and YYEKEE (reference sequence). In DNA, the CDR3 is TGTGCCAGCAGCTGGTATGTGGACACCGGGGAGCTGTTTTTT. As protein: CASSWYVDTGELFF.

The V gene is TRBV19, the J gene TRBJ2-3; 7 positions agree with TRBD2. CDR3 length: 14 residues. Per germline, CDR1 LNHDA and CDR2 SQIVND (reference sequence). Germline trimming cut 8 bases from V and 1 base from J; bases unmatched to any gene: 6. The CDR3 loop reads CASGAGAGTDTQYF. The CDR3 nucleotides read TGTGCCAGTGGGGCGGGAGCTGGCACAGATACGCAGTATTTT.

In DNA, the CDR3 is TGTGCCAGCAGCCAAGGTGCGGGGGGTACCTTCACCGGGGAGCTGTTTTTT. Protein sequence: CASSQGAGGTFTGELFF. The chain has TRBV3-1 (or the pseudogene TRBV3-2) and TRBJ2-2, with 8 bases that match TRBD2. V dropped 1 base and J dropped 4; count of bases not matched to a gene: 8. The CDR3 consists of 17 residues. CDR1 is LGHDT and CDR2 is YNNKEL in the germline V gene (reference sequence).

The V call is TRBV28, the J call TRBJ1-2; possibly TRBD1 for D (6 bases). CDR1 and CDR2 from the germline V gene are MDHEN and SYDVKM. This CDR3 spans 17 amino acids. The V end lost 1 base, the J end lost 5 bases, and 20 bases lay between the germline ends. CDR3 region: CASSLFGGAGSEYGYTF. CDR3 coding DNA: TGTGCCAGCAGTTTATTCGGGGGGGCAGGCTCTGAATATGGCTACACCTTC.

The rearrangement joins TRBV7-2 to TRBJ2-3; TRBD2 is a possible D gene (5 bases). The CDR3 consists of 14 residues. V lost 3 bases and J 2 bases, leaving 9 bases between the germline ends. Germline V gene data show CDR1 as SGHTA and CDR2 as FQGNSA. CDR3 DNA sequence: TGTGCCAGCAGCTTGGTTCGGGACACAGATACGCAGTATTTT. The encoded protein is CASSLVRDTDTQYF. The whole variable domain, filled in from reference TRBV7-2 and TRBJ2-3, reads GAGVSQSPSNKVTEKGKDVELRCDPISGHTALYWYRQSLGQGLEFLIYFQGNSAPDKSGLPSDRFSAERTGGSVSTLTIQRTQQEDSAVYLCASSLVRDTDTQYFGPGTRLTVL.

The CDR3: CASSPRGGSNYGYTF. DNA of the CDR3: TGCGCCAGCAGCCCAAGAGGAGGGTCTAACTATGGCTACACCTTC. This chain links TRBV5-1 with TRBJ1-2; no clear D gene. With 4 bases removed from V and 0 bases from J, the gap between germline ends came to 13 bases. This CDR3 spans 15 amino acids. In germline, CDR1 is SGHRS, CDR2 YFSETQ.

V usage is TRBV13 and J usage is TRBJ2-3; 10 bases are shared with TRBD2. V lost 5 bases to trimming and J lost 2 bases; unmatched junction nucleotides: 10. The germline CDR1 and CDR2 sequences are PRHDT and FYEKMQ (reference sequence). The CDR3 runs to 17 residues. The CDR3 nucleotides are TGTGCCAGCAGCCCCTCACTAGCGGGGCCGTACACAGATACGCAGTATTTT. Encoded protein: CASSPSLAGPYTDTQYF.

The chain is built from TRBV14 and TRBJ2-7; D gene uncertain. CDR3 length: 11 amino acids. The ends were cut back, 4 bases at V and 4 bases at J, with 5 bases in the middle. The germline gives CDR1 SGHDN, CDR2 FVKESK. Here the CDR3 DNA reads TGTGCCAGCAGCCGAGGATACGAGCAGTACTTC. This gives the protein CASSRGYEQYF.

Written as DNA, the CDR3 is TGTGCCAGCTCACCCGTTTATGGCGGCAGCACAGATACGCAGTATTTT. Its translation is CASSPVYGGSTDTQYF. V and J are TRBV18 and TRBJ2-3, with D uncertain. V lost 3 bases and J lost 0, with 13 bases in between. In germline, CDR1 is KGHSH, CDR2 LQKENI. The CDR3 runs to 16 residues.

The chain uses TRBV5-6 and TRBJ1-2; D is uncertain. Germline values: CDR1 SGHDT, CDR2 YYEEEE. This CDR3 contains 13 residues. V lost 0 bases, J lost 8 bases, and 11 bases lay in between. DNA for the CDR3: TGTGCCAGCAGCTTGGTTACGGTGGGAGGCTACACCTTC. Translating gives CASSLVTVGGYTF.

This clone was found once. This rearrangement joins TRBV7-3 to TRBJ2-1; D perhaps matches TRBD2 (6 bases). Germline V gives CDR1 SGHTA, CDR2 FQGTGA. With 5 bases removed from V and 3 bases from J, the gap between germline ends came to 14 bases. The CDR3 is made up of 15 amino acids. CDR3 loop: CASSPESGVYNEQFF. The CDR3 DNA reads TGTGCCAGCAGCCCGGAGTCGGGGGTCTACAATGAGCAGTTCTTC.

In this sample, this clone turned up a few times. The genes are TRBV12-3 or TRBV12-4 and TRBJ1-4, with 7 bases lining up with TRBD1. CDR3 size: 13 residues. V lost 5 bases, J lost 7 bases, and 4 bases stayed unmatched. Here the CDR3 reads CASSKGTVEKLFF. CDR3 in DNA: TGTGCCAGCAGTAAGGGGACAGTTGAAAAACTGTTTTTT.

CDR3 in amino acids: CASSYQANYGYTF. The CDR3 DNA reads TGTGCCAGCAGTTACCAAGCTAACTATGGCTACACCTTC. The rearrangement joins TRBV6-5 to TRBJ1-2; D gene unclear. CDR3 length equals 13 residues. Per the germline V gene, CDR1 is MNHEY and CDR2 is SVGAGI. Trimming shortened V by 2 bases and J by 0 bases, and 4 bases separated the two germline ends.

The genes are TRBV7-8 and TRBJ1-3, with TRBD1 matching 10 bases. The CDR3 is made up of 14 amino acids. Unmatched junction bases numbered 5, after V lost 5 bases and J lost 7 bases. CDR1 SGHVS and CDR2 FQNEAQ come from the germline V gene. Here the CDR3 reads CASSHRGQGNTIYF. The DNA for the CDR3 is TGTGCCAGCAGCCACCGGGGACAGGGGAACACCATATATTTT. Supplemented by reference TRBV7-8 and TRBJ1-3, the full variable domain reads GAGVSQSPRYKVAKRGQDVALRCDPISGHVSLFWYQQALGQGPEFLTYFQNEAQLDKSGLPSDRFFAERPEGSVSTLKIQRTQQEDSAVYLCASSHRGQGNTIYFGEGSWLTVV.

V and J are TRBV7-2 and TRBJ1-4; the D is unclear. The V end lost 5 bases, the J end lost 8 bases, and 12 bases lay between the germline ends. CDR3 size: 13 residues. Germline-derived CDR1 and CDR2 are SGHTA and FQGNSA. The CDR3 region is CASSIKGQEKLFF. CDR3 sequence (DNA): TGTGCCAGCAGCATCAAGGGTCAGGAAAAACTGTTTTTT.

This sequence joins TRBV7-9 and TRBJ1-1; no clear D. Germline V lookup: CDR1 SEHNR, CDR2 FQNEAQ (reference sequence). The CDR3 loop spans 12 amino acids. Deletions cut 7 bases from V and 5 bases from J, with 11 bases between. DNA for the CDR3: TGTGCCAGCACCCCCCGTGGGACTGAAGCTTTCTTT. This translates into CASTPRGTEAFF.

The chain links TRBV5-4 to TRBJ2-3; D possibly corresponds to TRBD1 (6 bases). Germline CDR1 is SGHNT and CDR2 is YYREEE (reference sequence). Deletions cut 0 bases from V and 5 bases from J, with 10 bases between. This CDR3 region has 14 residues. The CDR3 nucleotides are TGTGCCAGCAGCTTGGGGACAGCTGAAGATACGCAGTATTTT. As protein: CASSLGTAEDTQYF.

The genes are TRBV20-1 and TRBJ2-1; possibly TRBD1 for D (6 bases). Germline V gene lookup returns CDR1 DFQATT and CDR2 SNEGSKA (reference sequence). Trimming took off 3 bases at V and 6 bases at J, with 12 bases between the two ends. This CDR3 region has 13 residues. The CDR3 region is CSASLDRPNEQFF. CDR3 DNA: TGCAGTGCTAGTCTCGACAGGCCCAATGAGCAGTTCTTC.

The J gene is TRBJ1-6, the V gene TRBV2, with D possibly being TRBD1 (5 bases). CDR1 SNHLY and CDR2 FYNNEI come from the germline V gene. This CDR3 contains 17 residues. Trimming removed 4 bases from V and 0 bases from J, with 13 bases in between. The CDR3 DNA reads TGTGCCAGCAGTGTAAGAGGGGTCTACTCCTATAATTCACCCCTCCACTTT. Its protein is CASSVRGVYSYNSPLHF.